This TCR beta chain is drawn from a study of T cells in Graves' hyperthyroidism and ophthalmopathy. The overall study: Peripheral blood draws took place at initial diagnosis, ahead of any treatment.

CDR3 length: 15 residues. V was cut by 3 bases and J by 8 bases, with 20 bases left in between. The germline V gene has CDR1 SGHNT and CDR2 YYREEE (reference sequence). Disease duration was under 3 months in the ophthalmopathy patients, who also had a Clinical Activity Score of at least 3 and a NOSPECS grade of at least 4. The source of the PBMCs was 9.5 to 10 ml of fresh peripheral blood. Regions amplified from RNA transcripts were the TCR beta CDR3 regions. HTBI primers were used for first-round RT-PCR of the TCR CDR3. Each CDR3 protein is one row after TCRdb ran MiXCR on the multiplex PCR reads. The profile covers some 500,000 distinct CDR3 sequences, with roughly 15% appearing a single time and about 29% taken by the ten largest. Study-level points and caveats: Blood shared most expanded thyroid clonotypes above 0.001.

This clonotype was detected a few times. What it recognizes is unknown. The chain couples TRBV5-4 to TRBJ1-1; D is possibly TRBD1 (6 bases). Sequencing used blood. This clonotype was obtained from a woman aged 30 to 39 with Graves' ophthalmopathy. The CDR3 DNA reads TGTGCCAGCAGCTCGGGACAACACAGGTTGGGCGAAGCTTTCTTT. Protein: CASSSGQHRLGEAFF. The complete variable domain, with remaining parts taken from reference TRBV5-4 and TRBJ1-1, reads ETGVTQSPTHLIKTRGQQVTLRCSSQSGHNTVSWYQQALGQGPQFIFQYYREEENGRGNFPPRFSGLQFPNYSSELNVNALELDDSALYLCASSSGQHRLGEAFFGQGTRLTVV.